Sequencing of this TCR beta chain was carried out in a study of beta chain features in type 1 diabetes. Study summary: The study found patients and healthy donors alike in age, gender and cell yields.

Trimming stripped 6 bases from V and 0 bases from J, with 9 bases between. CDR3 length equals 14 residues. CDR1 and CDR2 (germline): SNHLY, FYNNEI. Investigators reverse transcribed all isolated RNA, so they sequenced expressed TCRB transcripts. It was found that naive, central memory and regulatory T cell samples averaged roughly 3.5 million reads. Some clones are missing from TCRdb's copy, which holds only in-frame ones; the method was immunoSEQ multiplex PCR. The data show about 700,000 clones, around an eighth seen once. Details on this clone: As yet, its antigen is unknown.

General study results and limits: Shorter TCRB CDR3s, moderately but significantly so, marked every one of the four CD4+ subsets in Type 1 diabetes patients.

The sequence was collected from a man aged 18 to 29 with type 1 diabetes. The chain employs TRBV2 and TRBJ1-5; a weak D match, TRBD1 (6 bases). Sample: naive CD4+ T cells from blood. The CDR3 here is CASREDSSNQPQHF. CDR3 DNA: TGTGCCAGCAGGGAGGACAGTAGCAATCAGCCCCAGCATTTT.